This T cell receptor beta chain was captured by sequencing in a study of blood T cell repertoires in COVID-19. The overall study: T cells, B-cell-depleted T cells, or PBMCs provided the cDNA or gDNA that served as material.

V was clipped by 2 bases and J by 6 bases, with 14 bases between them. Germline-derived CDR1 and CDR2 are SGDLS and YYNGEE. The CDR3 contains 14 residues. Libraries were prepared by immunoSEQ multiplex PCR; TCRdb keeps only in-frame clonotypes and omits some of them. The sample yields more than 70,000 clones, 86% seen once. V is TRBV9 and J is TRBJ1-2; D gene uncertain. This TCR came from a woman of 80 years or more with acute or convalescent COVID-19. The sequencing input was peripheral blood. Here the CDR3 DNA reads TGTGCCAGCAGCGTGCAGGCGGGTACCCATGGCTACACCTTC. Translation: CASSVQAGTHGYTF.